Following are 32 T cell receptor beta chains from one sample sequenced in a study of blood T cell repertoires in COVID-19. Profiled with immunoSEQ multiplex PCR; TCRdb holds only in-frame clones, not every one. The sample lists some 240,000 clones, 80% to 90% occurring once. Material for sequencing was PBMCs or T cells enriched from blood (not recorded which). These receptors all stem from a woman between 40 and 50 years old who had been exposed to COVID-19.

The sample holds many counts of this clone. V and J are TRBV3-1 (or the pseudogene TRBV3-2) and TRBJ1-6; D gene unclear. V lost 5 bases and J lost 10, with 21 bases in between. The CDR3 is 16 amino acids. CDR1 and CDR2 from the germline V gene are LGHDT and YNNKEL (reference sequence). The CDR3 protein is CASSVQLARDHSPLHF. The CDR3 coding sequence is TGTGCCAGCAGCGTCCAACTAGCACGGGATCACTCACCCCTCCACTTT.

This chain joins TRBV4-1 and TRBJ2-2, with TRBD2 matching over 15 bases. V shed 3 bases and J 5 bases; nucleotides not matched to a gene: 4. This CDR3 comprises 17 residues. Germline CDR1 and CDR2: MGHRA and YSYEKL. CDR3 sequence: CASSQGLAGGPTGELFF. Here the CDR3 DNA reads TGCGCCAGCAGCCAGGGACTAGCGGGAGGCCCAACCGGGGAGCTGTTTTTT.

This clone has only one observation. V and J are TRBV6-5 and TRBJ2-5; perhaps TRBD2 as D (6 bases). The CDR3 sequence is 14 residues long. V lost 1 base to trimming and J lost 4 bases, with 10 bases between them. Germline lookup yields CDR1 MNHEY and CDR2 SVGAGI. The CDR3 DNA follows: TGTGCCAGCAGTTACTTCTCCGGGGGAGAGACCCAGTACTTC. It yields the protein CASSYFSGGETQYF.

This chain joins TRBV5-4 and TRBJ2-3; 7 nucleotides line up with TRBD1. Losses at the gene ends were 4 bases for V and 1 base for J; bases not matched to a gene: 6. The CDR3 spans 15 residues. Per germline, CDR1 SGHNT and CDR2 YYREEE (reference sequence). The DNA of the CDR3 is TGTGCCAGCAGCGATTGGGACAGACGCACAGATACGCAGTATTTT. Amino acid sequence: CASSDWDRRTDTQYF.

The V and J genes are TRBV5-5 and TRBJ2-3; 12 bases match TRBD2. From germline, CDR1 is SGHKS and CDR2 YYEKEE (reference sequence). V dropped 2 bases and J dropped 4; count of bases not matched to a gene: 11. The CDR3 contains 18 residues. CDR3 coding DNA: TGTGCCAGCAGCTTCGCAGTCCTAGCGGGAGGGCGCCCAGATACGCAGTATTTT. As protein: CASSFAVLAGGRPDTQYF.

This chain's CDR3 is CASGKQGRSYNEQFF. The CDR3 DNA reads TGTGCCAGCGGTAAACAGGGGAGGTCATACAATGAGCAGTTCTTC. This chain links TRBV28 with TRBJ2-1; TRBD1 is a possible D gene (7 bases). Trimming took 8 bases from V and 4 from J, leaving 18 bases between them. The CDR3 loop spans 15 amino acids. CDR1 is MDHEN, CDR2 SYDVKM, per germline.

The V and J genes are TRBV11-2 and TRBJ1-5; D is undetermined. Looked up from germline, CDR1 is SGHAT and CDR2 is FQNNGV. Trimming removed 5 bases from V and 4 bases from J, with 12 bases in between. The CDR3 sequence is 14 residues long. Here the CDR3 reads CASSPTGLNQPQHF. For the CDR3, the DNA is TGTGCCAGCAGCCCGACGGGATTAAATCAGCCCCAGCATTTT. Full variable domain (outside the CDR3, taken from reference TRBV11-2 and TRBJ1-5): EAGVAQSPRYKIIEKRQSVAFWCNPISGHATLYWYQQILGQGPKLLIQFQNNGVVDDSQLPKDRFSAERLKGVDSTLKIQPAKLEDSAVYLCASSPTGLNQPQHFGDGTRLSIL.

The chain employs TRBV3-1 (or the pseudogene TRBV3-2) and TRBJ1-5; D is unclear. The CDR3 totals 15 residues. The germline V gene encodes CDR1 LGHDT and CDR2 YNNKEL (reference sequence). Trimming stripped 0 bases from V and 5 bases from J, with 11 bases between. CDR3 bases: TGTGCCAGCAGCCAAGATATATACAACGATCAGCCCCAGCATTTT. Its translation: CASSQDIYNDQPQHF.

The rearrangement uses TRBV4-2 and TRBJ1-1, with TRBD1 as a possible D gene (6 bases). Trimming removed 11 bases from V and 3 bases from J, with 13 bases in between. CDR3 length equals 12 residues. From germline, CDR1 is LGHNA and CDR2 YNFKEQ. This chain's CDR3 is CACGGAYTEAFF. CDR3 nucleotide sequence: TGTGCCTGCGGGGGGGCGTACACTGAAGCTTTCTTT.

The V and J genes are TRBV7-9 and TRBJ1-2; D is unresolved. CDR1 and CDR2 from the germline V gene are SEHNR and FQNEAQ (reference sequence). The CDR3 spans 13 residues. Trimming cost V 7 bases and J 3 bases, with 12 bases left between them. The CDR3 reads CASTPTADYGYTF. CDR3 nucleotides: TGTGCCAGCACCCCAACGGCGGACTATGGCTACACCTTC.

DNA of the CDR3: TGTGCCAGCACCCCTCTCGGGGAGGGGACTGAAGCTTTCTTT. It yields the protein CASTPLGEGTEAFF. V gene TRBV25-1 combines with J gene TRBJ1-1, with D possibly matching TRBD1 (5 bases). V dropped 7 bases and J dropped 5 bases, with 17 bases sitting between them. The length of the CDR3 is 14 residues. From germline, CDR1 is MGHDK and CDR2 SYGVNS. Full variable domain (remainder filled in from reference TRBV25-1 and TRBJ1-1): EADIYQTPRYLVIGTGKKITLECSQTMGHDKMYWYQQDPGMELHLIHYSYGVNSTEKGDLSSESTVSRIRTEHFPLTLESARPSHTSQYLCASTPLGEGTEAFFGQGTRLTVV.

This clone appeared a single time. V usage is TRBV20-1 and J usage is TRBJ1-2, with D unresolved. V was clipped by 3 bases and J by 2 bases, with 10 bases between them. The V gene's germline CDR1 is DFQATT and CDR2 SNEGSKA (reference sequence). The CDR3 loop spans 13 amino acids. CDR3 sequence (DNA): TGCAGTGCTAGTTCGGCGGGGAACTATGGCTACACCTTC. It yields the protein CSASSAGNYGYTF.

In this sample, this clone turned up a few times. The chain is built from TRBV19 and TRBJ1-5; D is ambiguous. The CDR3 is 14 residues long. CDR1 is LNHDA, CDR2 SQIVND, per germline (reference sequence). The germline V and J ends were trimmed by 7 bases and 7 bases, with 17 bases remaining between them. As DNA, the CDR3 is TGTGCCAGTACCGCTCCTCAAGACGGGCAGCCCCAGCATTTT. Protein: CASTAPQDGQPQHF.

This chain uses TRBV5-1 with TRBJ2-3, with 8 bases that match TRBD1. Germline CDR1 and CDR2: SGHRS and YFSETQ. The CDR3 is 16 amino acids. The J segment lost 3 bases and the V segment lost 3 bases, leaving 9 bases of the junction unmatched. The CDR3 region is CASSWTGSMGTDTQYF. Written as DNA, the CDR3 is TGCGCCAGCAGCTGGACAGGGTCTATGGGGACAGATACGCAGTATTTT. The whole variable domain, remainder taken from reference TRBV5-1 and TRBJ2-3, is KAGVTQTPRYLIKTRGQQVTLSCSPISGHRSVSWYQQTPGQGLQFLFEYFSETQRNKGNFPGRFSGRQFSNSRSEMNVSTLELGDSALYLCASSWTGSMGTDTQYFGPGTRLTVL.

The sample holds many counts of this clone. The DNA for the CDR3 is TGTGCCAGCAGTCCCGGGACAGGGGGTGTTAGTGAAGCTTTCTTT. Its translation is CASSPGTGGVSEAFF. This chain links TRBV6-4 with TRBJ1-1; 11 bases align to TRBD1. CDR3 length equals 15 residues. The ends lost 5 bases at V and 7 bases at J; junction bases unmatched: 9. Germline lookup yields CDR1 MRHNA and CDR2 SNTAGT.

The chain carries TRBV18 and TRBJ2-6; 11 positions agree with TRBD2. The V segment lost 3 bases and the J segment 2 bases; nucleotides outside the gene matches: 9. Germline V gene sequence: CDR1 KGHSH, CDR2 LQKENI. The CDR3 is 19 residues long. CDR3 nucleotides: TGTGCCAGCTCACCGGTTACTAGCGGGGGAAAGGCTGGGGCCAACGTCCTGACTTTC. Protein: CASSPVTSGGKAGANVLTF.

J is TRBJ1-3 and V is TRBV7-2; 8 bases align to TRBD1. The junction had 0 bases not matched to a gene; V was cut back by 1 base and J by 1 base. The CDR3 spans 15 residues. Germline V lookup: CDR1 SGHTA, CDR2 FQGNSA. For the CDR3, the DNA is TGTGCCAGCAGCTTAGGGACAGGGTCTGGAAACACCATATATTTT. Protein sequence: CASSLGTGSGNTIYF.

This sequence joins TRBV3-1 (or the pseudogene TRBV3-2) and TRBJ1-2; the D gene is possibly TRBD1 (5 bases). CDR1 and CDR2 (germline): LGHDT, YNNKEL (reference sequence). Trimming took off 3 bases at V and 3 bases at J, with 8 bases between the two ends. The length of the CDR3 is 13 residues. CDR3 bases: TGTGCCAGCAGCCAGGCCAGGGACTATGGCTACACCTTC. Translation: CASSQARDYGYTF.

The chain couples TRBV5-1 to TRBJ1-1, with D perhaps matching TRBD1 (5 bases). Trimming removed 1 base from V and 4 bases from J, with 17 bases in between. The CDR3 totals 16 residues. CDR1 and CDR2 from the germline V gene are SGHRS and YFSETQ. The CDR3, as DNA: TGCGCCAGCAGCTTGTTTTCCGGGGGAGCGGTCACTGAAGCTTTCTTT. Amino acid sequence: CASSLFSGGAVTEAFF.

Comments on this clone: This likely comes from a read error, as the CDR3 has no conserved phenylalanine or tryptophan at its end. Because the CDR3's place on the DNA is in doubt, the DNA is left out and the CDR3 is given as listed by TCRdb. The J gene is TRBJ2-7, the V gene TRBV2; the listed D gene, TRBD1, was not tested against the DNA. The CDR3 extends over 11 residues, inclusive of both ends. CDR1 SNHLY and CDR2 FYNNEI come from the germline V gene. CDR3 residues: CASSVGTGSIL.

J is TRBJ2-5 and V is TRBV10-3; 8 bases fit TRBD2. From germline, CDR1 is ENHRY and CDR2 SYGVKD. The CDR3 covers 14 residues. V was clipped by 8 bases and J by 0 bases; unmatched bases: 5. The CDR3 sequence is CAISELADQETQYF. DNA of the CDR3: TGTGCCATCTCAGAACTAGCGGACCAAGAGACCCAGTACTTC.

The chain is built from TRBV19 and TRBJ1-4; TRBD1 agrees at 7 bases. Germline assignment: CDR1 LNHDA and CDR2 SQIVND (reference sequence). The CDR3 has 14 amino acids. The trim removed 9 bases at V and 5 bases at J, leaving 9 bases unmatched. This CDR3 reads CASRDRDGNEKLFF. For the CDR3, the DNA is TGTGCCAGCCGGGACAGAGACGGGAATGAAAAACTGTTTTTT.

This rearrangement joins TRBV6-5 to TRBJ1-4; a possible D gene is TRBD1 (5 bases). The CDR3 length is 16 residues. The V and J ends lost 0 bases and 8 bases respectively, with 16 bases between them. Germline V gene lookup returns CDR1 MNHEY and CDR2 SVGAGI. The CDR3 sequence: CASSYSNQGEGEKLFF. The CDR3 DNA reads TGTGCCAGCAGTTACTCGAACCAGGGTGAAGGAGAAAAACTGTTTTTT.

The chain employs TRBV28 and TRBJ2-7; D is undetermined. V was shortened by 3 bases and J by 2 bases, with 11 bases between the two germline ends. This CDR3 has 14 residues. Germline values: CDR1 MDHEN, CDR2 SYDVKM. The CDR3 DNA sequence: TGTGCCAGCAGTTTTGTGGCAGAACCCTACGAGCAGTACTTC. It specifies CASSFVAEPYEQYF. The complete variable domain, with remaining parts taken from reference TRBV28 and TRBJ2-7, reads DVKVTQSSRYLVKRTGEKVFLECVQDMDHENMFWYRQDPGLGLRLIYFSYDVKMKEKGDIPEGYSVSREKKERFSLILESASTNQTSMYLCASSFVAEPYEQYFGPGTRLTVT.

The chain recombines TRBV5-5 with TRBJ1-2, with 9 bases that match TRBD1. With 3 bases clipped from V and 2 bases from J, the junction kept 2 bases outside the gene matches. From germline, CDR1 is SGHKS and CDR2 YYEKEE (reference sequence). CDR3 length: 14 amino acids. CDR3 in amino acids: CASSSGTGNYGYTF. In DNA, the CDR3 is TGTGCCAGCAGCTCGGGGACAGGGAACTATGGCTACACCTTC.

The J gene is TRBJ1-6, the V gene TRBV29-1; 7 bases are a match to TRBD1. This CDR3 has 15 amino acids. V shed 5 bases and J 7 bases; nucleotides not matched to a gene: 11. Germline V gene data show CDR1 as SQVTM and CDR2 as ANQGSEA. DNA for the CDR3: TGCAGCGTTCGCTACAAGACAGGGCAAAATTCACCCCTCCACTTT. Protein: CSVRYKTGQNSPLHF.

The rearrangement joins TRBV7-2 to TRBJ1-1; D gene uncertain. Germline V CDR1 and CDR2: SGHTA, FQGNSA. The V end lost 3 bases, the J end lost 5 bases, and 4 bases lay between the germline ends. This CDR3 has 11 amino acids. CDR3: CASSFYTEAFF. The DNA for the CDR3 is TGTGCCAGCAGCTTCTATACTGAAGCTTTCTTT.

This clone showed up just a few times. The chain's CDR3 is CASSRRDSRNEAFF. As DNA, the CDR3 is TGTGCCAGCAGCCGCAGGGACAGCAGGAATGAAGCTTTCTTT. The V and J genes are TRBV5-6 and TRBJ1-1; 7 bases match TRBD1. With 4 bases clipped from V and 7 bases from J, the junction kept 10 bases outside the gene matches. CDR1 and CDR2 from the germline V gene are SGHDT and YYEEEE. CDR3 length: 14 residues.

V is TRBV6-5 and J is TRBJ2-7; 8 bases match TRBD2. The CDR3 has 13 residues. Germline V CDR1 and CDR2: MNHEY, SVGAGI. V gave up 6 bases and J gave up 0 bases; unmatched junction bases: 1. The CDR3 coding sequence is TGTGCCAGCAGACTAGCGGACTCCTACGAGCAGTACGTC. This codes for CASRLADSYEQYV.

The chain employs TRBV11-2 and TRBJ2-3; D may be TRBD2 (6 bases). This CDR3 is built from 14 residues. Germline lookup yields CDR1 SGHAT and CDR2 FQNNGV. The V and J ends lost 6 bases and 5 bases respectively, with 15 bases between them. The DNA for the CDR3 is TGTGCCAGCAGACCCAGCCGGGAGCAAGATACGCAGTATTTT. The encoded protein is CASRPSREQDTQYF.

This clone was observed once. The chain employs TRBV24-1 and TRBJ2-1, with 8 bases matching TRBD2. CDR3 size: 18 residues. Germline CDR1 reads KGHDR; CDR2 reads SFDVKD. V dropped 7 bases and J dropped 4; count of bases not matched to a gene: 17. CDR3 amino acids: CATSARWVAGHNYNEQFF. CDR3 nucleotide sequence: TGTGCCACCAGCGCCCGGTGGGTAGCGGGACATAATTACAATGAGCAGTTCTTC.

In DNA, the CDR3 is TGTGCCAGCAGCTTAGTCCCTAGCGGTACCTACGAGCAGTACTTC. The encoded protein is CASSLVPSGTYEQYF. This chain uses TRBV7-9 with TRBJ2-7; 7 nucleotides align to TRBD2. Trimming took 1 base from V and 2 from J; bases not matched to a gene: 5. Germline CDR1 SEHNR, CDR2 FQNEAQ (reference sequence). CDR3 length: 15 residues.